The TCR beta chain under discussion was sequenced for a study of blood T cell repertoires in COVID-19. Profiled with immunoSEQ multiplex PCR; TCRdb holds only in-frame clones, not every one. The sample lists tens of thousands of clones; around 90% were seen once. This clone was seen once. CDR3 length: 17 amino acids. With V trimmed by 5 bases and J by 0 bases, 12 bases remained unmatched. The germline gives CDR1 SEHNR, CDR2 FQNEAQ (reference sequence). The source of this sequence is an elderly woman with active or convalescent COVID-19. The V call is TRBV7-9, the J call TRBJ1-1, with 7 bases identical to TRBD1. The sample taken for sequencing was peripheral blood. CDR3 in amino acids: CASSKRDGTALNTEAFF. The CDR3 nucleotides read TGTGCCAGCAGCAAAAGGGACGGGACAGCCTTGAACACTGAAGCTTTCTTT. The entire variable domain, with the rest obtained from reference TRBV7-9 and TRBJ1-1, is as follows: DTGVSQNPRHKITKRGQNVTFRCDPISEHNRLYWYRQTLGQGPEFLTYFQNEAQLEKSRLLSDRFSAERPKGSFSTLEIQRTEQGDSAMYLCASSKRDGTALNTEAFFGQGTRLTVV.